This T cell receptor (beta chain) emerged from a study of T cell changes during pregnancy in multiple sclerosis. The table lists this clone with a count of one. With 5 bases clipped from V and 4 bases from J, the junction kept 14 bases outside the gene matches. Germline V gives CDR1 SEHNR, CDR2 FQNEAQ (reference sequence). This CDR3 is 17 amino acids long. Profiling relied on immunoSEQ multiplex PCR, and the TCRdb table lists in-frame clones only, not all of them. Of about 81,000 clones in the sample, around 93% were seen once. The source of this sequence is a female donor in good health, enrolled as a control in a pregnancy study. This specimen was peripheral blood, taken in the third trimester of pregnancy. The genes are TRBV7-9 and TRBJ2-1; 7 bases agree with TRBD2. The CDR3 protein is CASSQRGASWAYNEQFF. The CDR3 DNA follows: TGTGCCAGCAGCCAGCGGGGTGCGAGTTGGGCATACAATGAGCAGTTCTTC.